This is a list of T cell receptor beta chains from one sample in a study of blood T cells in healthy people across ages. MiXCR, run by TCRdb on the 5' RACE reads, gives a single entry per CDR3 protein. The sample has 1.8 million or so distinct CDR3 sequences; roughly two fifths are singletons. Sequenced material: blood. The receptors come from a human donor in good health. The CDR3 runs from the conserved cysteine through the conserved F or W. The order of the fields is J gene, clone size, V gene, D gene, CDR3 DNA, CDR3 protein. A D gene is named only where the DNA matches it firmly. Not every row has a clone size; where given, it reads once, few, many or a size class.

TRBJ2-7 | once | TRBV11-1 | TRBD1 | TGTGCCAGCAGCCCCTGGGCAGGGGGCGGCTACGAGCAGTACTTC | CASSPWAGGGYEQYF
TRBJ2-5 | few | TRBV5-1 | TRBD2 | TGCGCCAGCACGCACGGGACTAGCGAAGAGACCCAGTACTTC | CASTHGTSEETQYF
TRBJ1-1 | . | TRBV7-9 | . | TGTGCCAGCAGCTCAGGGGAGGGGACTGAAGCTTTCTTT | CASSSGEGTEAFF
TRBJ1-1 | . | TRBV6-1 | . | TGTGCCAGCACCGTGGGACCCCAGAACACTGAAGCTTTCTTT | CASTVGPQNTEAFF
TRBJ2-1 | few | TRBV7-2 | . | TGTGCCAGCAGCTCCGGACTATTCCCTGAGCAGTTCTTC | CASSSGLFPEQFF
TRBJ2-1 | few | TRBV10-3 | . | TGTGCCATCAGTGACCCCAAGCGAGCGGGCCCTTACAATGAGCTGTTCTTC | CAISDPKRAGPYNELFF
TRBJ2-1 | few | TRBV24-1 | TRBD1 | TGTGCCACCAGTAATCCCAACAGGGGGCTCCCCTACAATGAGCAGTTCTTC | CATSNPNRGLPYNEQFF
TRBJ2-1 | . | TRBV7-9 | TRBD2 | TGTGCCAGCACCGGGGGAGGGACTAACAATGAGCAGTTCTTC | CASTGGGTNNEQFF
TRBJ2-3 | . | TRBV20-1 | TRBD1 | TGCAGTGCTAGGTGGTGGGGCGGGACAGGGGGCTCAGATACGCAGTATTTT | CSARWWGGTGGSDTQYF
TRBJ2-5 | few | TRBV12-3/TRBV12-4 | TRBD2 | TGTGCCAGCAGTTTACGCGGGGGGGCCAGAGAGACCCAGTACTTC | CASSLRGGARETQYF
TRBJ2-5 | . | TRBV4-1 | TRBD2 | TGCGCCAGCAGCCGGACTAGCGGGGAGGGGGAGCAGTACTTC | CASSRTSGEGEQYF
TRBJ2-7 | . | TRBV6-5 | . | TGTGCCAGCAGGGCGGCTCAGATTTACGAGCAGTACTTC | CASRAAQIYEQYF
TRBJ1-1 | few | TRBV10-2 | . | TGCGCCAGCAGTGAGAGGGCAGAATCCGAAGCTTTCTTT | CASSERAESEAFF
TRBJ1-5 | . | TRBV25-1 | . | TGTGCCAGCAGTGACGCCTCGTGGGGGAATCAGCCCCAGCATTTT | CASSDASWGNQPQHF
TRBJ2-5 | few | TRBV7-2 | . | TGTGCCAGCTTGTGGCTCCCCGGGGAGACCCAGTACTTC | CASLWLPGETQYF
TRBJ1-1 | . | TRBV19 | . | TGTGCCAGTAGTATCAACCAGGACACTGAAGCTTTCTTT | CASSINQDTEAFF
TRBJ2-2 | . | TRBV29-1 | TRBD1 | TGCAGCGCTGTAGACAGGGGGCTAAAGAACACCGGGGAGCTGTTTTTT | CSAVDRGLKNTGELFF
TRBJ2-7 | few | TRBV6-2/TRBV6-3 | TRBD2 | TGTGCCAGCAGAACAATCACGGGGGGCGAGCAGTACTTC | CASRTITGGEQYF
TRBJ1-2 | . | TRBV12-3/TRBV12-4 | TRBD1 | TGTGCCAGCAGTTCCTTCCACAGGGGTTTCAATCCAACAGCTAACTATGGCTACACCTTC | CASSSFHRGFNPTANYGYTF
TRBJ2-3 | . | TRBV7-2 | . | TGTGCCAGCAGCTTATATTCCCTCTTCACAGATACGCAGTATTTT | CASSLYSLFTDTQYF
TRBJ2-7 | . | TRBV6-5 | . | TGTGCCAGCAGGTACAGGACCTCCTACGAGCAGTACTTC | CASRYRTSYEQYF
TRBJ1-6 | . | TRBV6-5 | TRBD1 | TGTGCCAGCAGCCCGGGACAGGTTCAGTCCCTCCACTTT | CASSPGQVQSLHF
TRBJ1-1 | . | TRBV4-3 | . | TGCGCCAGCAGCCAGGGGATGGAAGCTTTCTTT | CASSQGMEAFF
TRBJ2-3 | . | TRBV29-1 | . | TGCAGCGCTCGGACTTGGCCAGGGAGCACAGATACGCAGTATTTT | CSARTWPGSTDTQYF
TRBJ1-1 | . | TRBV20-1 | . | TGCAGTGCTGGTAACGGGGGCTACACTGAAGCTTTCTTT | CSAGNGGYTEAFF
TRBJ1-5 | few | TRBV6-6 | . | TGTGCCAGCAGTTACTTATCCCTTGGGCAGCCCCAGCATTTT | CASSYLSLGQPQHF
TRBJ1-4 | few | TRBV11-3 | . | TGTGCCAGCAGTTTTCAGACAGATTCTAATGAAAAACTGTTTTTT | CASSFQTDSNEKLFF
TRBJ2-1 | . | TRBV7-2 | . | TGTGCCAGCAGCCCTACCTTAGGGCAGGGGAGAGTTGAGCAGTTCTTC | CASSPTLGQGRVEQFF
TRBJ2-7 | . | TRBV29-1 | TRBD1 | TGCAGCGTTGGCTACGTCGCGAGACAGGGATTCGAGCAGTACTTC | CSVGYVARQGFEQYF
TRBJ1-2 | few | TRBV5-5 | TRBD1 | TGTGCCAGCAGCTTGGGGCCCACGGGACAGGGAGGCTATGGCTACACCTTC | CASSLGPTGQGGYGYTF
TRBJ2-1 | . | TRBV29-1 | TRBD1 | TGCGGCGTTGACGGGACAGGTTACAATGAGCAGTTCTTC | CGVDGTGYNEQFF
TRBJ2-3 | . | TRBV7-2 | TRBD2 | TGTGCCAGCAGCTTCACTCAAAGCGGGGGCACAGATACGCAGTATTTT | CASSFTQSGGTDTQYF
TRBJ2-3 | many | TRBV9 | . | TGTGCCAGCAGCGTAGGAGAGAAAGATACGCAGTATTTT | CASSVGEKDTQYF
TRBJ1-1 | few | TRBV7-2 | . | TGTGCCAGCAGCTTAGGATCAAGGGGAAGCACTGAAGCTTTCTTT | CASSLGSRGSTEAFF
TRBJ2-7 | . | TRBV18 | . | TGTGCCAGCTCACCAGCGTTTGCAGGGAGGATCGACGAGCAGTACTTC | CASSPAFAGRIDEQYF
TRBJ2-1 | . | TRBV25-1 | . | TGTGCCAGCAGTGAATCAGGACGTGATGTCGACAATGAGCAGTTCTTC | CASSESGRDVDNEQFF
TRBJ2-7 | few | TRBV6-5 | . | TGTGCCACCCGAGGACAGACAAGCTCCTACGAGCAGTACTTC | CATRGQTSSYEQYF
TRBJ2-1 | . | TRBV7-9 | . | TGTGCCAGCAGTAGTATAGTTACCTATGAGCAGTTCTTC | CASSSIVTYEQFF
TRBJ1-2 | . | TRBV7-8 | . | TGTGCCAGCAGCTTAGATTATCCGTTTCCGGGCTACACCTTC | CASSLDYPFPGYTF
TRBJ2-5 | . | TRBV9 | . | TGTGCCAGCAGCGTTGCAGGGTCGGGGGCCTCCCAAGAGACCCAGTACTTC | CASSVAGSGASQETQYF